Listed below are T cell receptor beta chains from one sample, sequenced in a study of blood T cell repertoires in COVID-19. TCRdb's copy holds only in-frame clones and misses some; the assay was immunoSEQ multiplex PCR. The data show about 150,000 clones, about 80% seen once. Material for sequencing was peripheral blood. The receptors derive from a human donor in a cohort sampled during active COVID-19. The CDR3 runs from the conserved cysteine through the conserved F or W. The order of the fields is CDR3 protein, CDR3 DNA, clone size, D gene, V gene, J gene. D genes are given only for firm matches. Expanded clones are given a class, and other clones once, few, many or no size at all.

CDR3 protein: CASSFSGSATTPYNEQFF
CDR3 DNA: TGCGCCAGCAGCTTTAGCGGGAGTGCCACCACACCGTACAATGAGCAGTTCTTC
clone size: -
D gene: TRBD2
V gene: TRBV5-1
J gene: TRBJ2-1

CDR3 protein: CASSFGTGHNYGYTF
CDR3 DNA: TGTGCCAGCAGCTTTGGGACAGGACATAACTATGGCTACACCTTC
clone size: -
D gene: TRBD1
V gene: TRBV5-6
J gene: TRBJ1-2

CDR3 protein: CASRLTGQTNTGELFF
CDR3 DNA: TGTGCAAGTCGCTTGACGGGACAGACGAACACCGGGGAGCTGTTTTTT
clone size: -
D gene: -
V gene: TRBV12-2
J gene: TRBJ2-2

CDR3 protein: CASSEARRVHETQYF
CDR3 DNA: TGTGCCAGCAGTGAAGCGAGGAGGGTTCATGAGACCCAGTACTTC
clone size: -
D gene: -
V gene: TRBV25-1
J gene: TRBJ2-5

CDR3 protein: CASSQGGNQRELFF
CDR3 DNA: TGCGCCAGCAGCCAAGGAGGGAACCAACGGGAGCTGTTTTTT
clone size: -
D gene: -
V gene: TRBV4-3
J gene: TRBJ2-2

CDR3 protein: CASGRRQGAAGEQFF
CDR3 DNA: TGTGCTAGTGGTCGCCGACAGGGGGCGGCTGGTGAGCAGTTCTTC
clone size: once
D gene: TRBD1
V gene: TRBV12-5
J gene: TRBJ2-1

CDR3 protein: CSVKTREGTEAFF
CDR3 DNA: TGCAGCGTTAAGACCCGGGAGGGGACTGAAGCTTTCTTT
clone size: -
D gene: -
V gene: TRBV29-1
J gene: TRBJ1-1

CDR3 protein: CASSIWASGSIEQFF
CDR3 DNA: TGTGCCAGTAGTATTTGGGCTAGCGGGAGTATTGAGCAGTTCTTC
clone size: -
D gene: TRBD2
V gene: TRBV19
J gene: TRBJ2-1

CDR3 protein: CASSLIIGGGFEAFF
CDR3 DNA: TGTGCCAGCAGTTTAATAATAGGGGGAGGGTTTGAAGCTTTCTTT
clone size: -
D gene: -
V gene: TRBV28
J gene: TRBJ1-1

CDR3 protein: CASRDRANQPQHF
CDR3 DNA: TGTGCCAGCAGGGACAGGGCCAATCAGCCCCAGCATTTT
clone size: few
D gene: TRBD1
V gene: TRBV2
J gene: TRBJ1-5

CDR3 protein: CASSYPGQDYGYTF
CDR3 DNA: TGTGCCAGCAGTTACCCTGGACAGGACTATGGCTACACCTTC
clone size: -
D gene: TRBD1
V gene: TRBV6-6
J gene: TRBJ1-2

CDR3 protein: CASSPRFGGELFF
CDR3 DNA: TGTGCCAGCAGCCCACGATTCGGGGGGGAGCTGTTTTTT
clone size: -
D gene: -
V gene: TRBV7-2
J gene: TRBJ2-2

CDR3 protein: CASSQLGAYNEQFF
CDR3 DNA: TGTGCCAGCAGCCAACTAGGCGCCTACAATGAGCAGTTCTTC
clone size: -
D gene: -
V gene: TRBV3-1/TRBV3-2
J gene: TRBJ2-1

CDR3 protein: CASSLWGSETRGEQFF
CDR3 DNA: TGTGCCAGCAGCTTATGGGGAAGCGAGACTAGGGGAGAGCAGTTCTTC
clone size: -
D gene: -
V gene: TRBV7-3
J gene: TRBJ2-1

CDR3 protein: CASSPRTGTNTEAFF
CDR3 DNA: TGTGCCAGCAGTCCCCGGACAGGGACGAACACTGAAGCTTTCTTT
clone size: -
D gene: TRBD1
V gene: TRBV27
J gene: TRBJ1-1

CDR3 protein: CASSLGQGRQETQYF
CDR3 DNA: TGCGCCAGCAGCTTGGGACAGGGGAGACAAGAGACCCAGTACTTC
clone size: -
D gene: TRBD1
V gene: TRBV5-1
J gene: TRBJ2-5

CDR3 protein: CSARGGGEQFF
CDR3 DNA: TGCAGTGCTAGAGGGGGGGGTGAGCAGTTCTTC
clone size: few
D gene: TRBD2
V gene: TRBV20-1
J gene: TRBJ2-1

CDR3 protein: CASSQDAGDDQPQHF
CDR3 DNA: TGTGCCAGCAGCCAAGATGCAGGGGACGATCAGCCCCAGCATTTT
clone size: -
D gene: -
V gene: TRBV4-2
J gene: TRBJ1-5

CDR3 protein: CASSQHSGTVYQETQYF
CDR3 DNA: TGCGCCAGCAGTCAACATTCCGGGACAGTGTACCAAGAGACCCAGTACTTC
clone size: -
D gene: TRBD1
V gene: TRBV23-1
J gene: TRBJ2-5

CDR3 protein: CASSSGQVNTEAFF
CDR3 DNA: TGTGCCAGCAGCTCGGGACAGGTTAACACTGAAGCTTTCTTT
clone size: -
D gene: TRBD1
V gene: TRBV7-9
J gene: TRBJ1-1

CDR3 protein: CASSVASGGVDGGELFF
CDR3 DNA: TGTGCCAGCAGCGTAGCCAGCGGGGGGGTGGATGGCGGGGAGCTGTTTTTT
clone size: -
D gene: TRBD2
V gene: TRBV9
J gene: TRBJ2-2

CDR3 protein: CASRLPRGGAPNNEQFF
CDR3 DNA: TGTGCCAGCAGATTACCAAGGGGGGGGGCCCCTAACAATGAGCAGTTCTTC
clone size: -
D gene: -
V gene: TRBV2
J gene: TRBJ2-1

CDR3 protein: CASSLVAGINTEAFF
CDR3 DNA: TGTGCCAGCAGCTTAGTGGCAGGGATAAACACTGAAGCTTTCTTT
clone size: -
D gene: -
V gene: TRBV7-2
J gene: TRBJ1-1

CDR3 protein: CASSPTAGGINEQFF
CDR3 DNA: TGTGCCAGCAGCCCGACAGCGGGAGGGATCAATGAGCAGTTCTTC
clone size: -
D gene: TRBD2
V gene: TRBV3-1/TRBV3-2
J gene: TRBJ2-1

CDR3 protein: CAWSGGSGNTIYF
CDR3 DNA: TGTGCCTGGAGTGGAGGCTCTGGAAACACCATATATTTT
clone size: -
D gene: -
V gene: TRBV30
J gene: TRBJ1-3

CDR3 protein: CAIRGSRGDYGYTF
CDR3 DNA: TGTGCCATCAGGGGCAGCAGGGGAGACTATGGCTACACCTTC
clone size: -
D gene: -
V gene: TRBV10-3
J gene: TRBJ1-2